These T cell receptor beta chains were read from a single sample in a study of blood T cell repertoires in COVID-19. The protocol was immunoSEQ multiplex PCR, while the TCRdb copy is restricted to in-frame clones and leaves out a portion. The sample records roughly 280,000 clones, 70% to 90% being singletons. The sample taken for sequencing was peripheral blood. These TCRs come from a woman in her 70s with acute or convalescent COVID-19. Both conserved end residues are part of each CDR3. A D gene is named only where the DNA matches it firmly. Not all rows give a size; the values are once, few, many and, for expanded clones, a class.

size | length | D | J | V | DNA | CDR3
. | 15 | . | TRBJ2-5 | TRBV7-9 | TGTGCCAGCGAGGGGGGTGGGACAGCCAGAGAGACCCAGTACTTC | CASEGGGTARETQYF
. | 16 | TRBD2 | TRBJ2-1 | TRBV5-1 | TGCGCCAGCAGCCCGGAGGTAGCGGGGGTTGGTAATGAGCAGTTCTTC | CASSPEVAGVGNEQFF
. | 15 | . | TRBJ1-2 | TRBV10-3 | TGTGCCATCAGTGAGGGAGAGGCGGGAGGGGATGGCTACACCTTC | CAISEGEAGGDGYTF
once | 13 | TRBD1 | TRBJ2-5 | TRBV3-1/TRBV3-2 | TGTGCCAGCAGCTCACAGGGGAGCGAGACCCAGTACTTC | CASSSQGSETQYF
. | 15 | . | TRBJ2-7 | TRBV21-1 | TGTGCCAGCAATAGCCCGGCGCGACAGACCTACGAGCAGTACTTC | CASNSPARQTYEQYF
. | 13 | . | TRBJ1-1 | TRBV7-9 | TGTGCCAGCAGCTCGGGCGGGTACACTGAAGCTTTCTTT | CASSSGGYTEAFF
. | 14 | . | TRBJ2-2 | TRBV19 | TGTGCCAGTAGTAGCGGGGTATCCACCGGGGAGCTGTTTTTT | CASSSGVSTGELFF
. | 13 | . | TRBJ1-2 | TRBV5-1 | TGCGCCAGCAGCTTGGCCTCGGGTCCAGGCTACACCTTC | CASSLASGPGYTF
. | 18 | . | TRBJ2-1 | TRBV7-8 | TGTGCCAGCAGCTACTTAACGACTTCCCGTAAAAGGTACAATGAGCAGTTCTTC | CASSYLTTSRKRYNEQFF
. | 16 | . | TRBJ1-2 | TRBV5-8 | TGTGCCAGCAGCGCCGAACCGGGGAGGGTAGCAAGCGGCTACACCTTC | CASSAEPGRVASGYTF
. | 16 | . | TRBJ2-3 | TRBV7-9 | TGTGCCAGCAGCTTTGGTAGCTGGACTAGCACAGATACGCAGTATTTT | CASSFGSWTSTDTQYF
once | 16 | . | TRBJ2-3 | TRBV19 | TGTGCCAGTAGTACGAGAGGGGGGGCTCGCTCAGATACGCAGTATTTT | CASSTRGGARSDTQYF
. | 16 | . | TRBJ1-6 | TRBV27 | TGTGCCAGCAGCACCTTGGGGGGACGGTCCAATTCACCCCTCCACTTT | CASSTLGGRSNSPLHF
once | 13 | . | TRBJ1-4 | TRBV6-5 | TGTGCCAGCACCCAGGGCTCCCATGAAAAACTGTTTTTT | CASTQGSHEKLFF
. | 12 | TRBD1 | TRBJ2-7 | TRBV29-1 | TGCAGCGTGGGACAGGGTGGGTCCGAGCAGTACTTC | CSVGQGGSEQYF
few | 17 | . | TRBJ1-1 | TRBV13 | TGTGCCAGCAGCTTATCTCGGGACACGAGGTTCCCCACTGAAGCTTTCTTT | CASSLSRDTRFPTEAFF
. | 13 | . | TRBJ1-5 | TRBV25-1 | TGTGCCAGCAGTCGGGGAAGCAATCAGCCCCAGCATTTT | CASSRGSNQPQHF
. | 15 | . | TRBJ1-2 | TRBV7-9 | TGTGCCAGCAGCTCCTGGCGCGGGGGACGAGATGGCTACACCTTC | CASSSWRGGRDGYTF
. | 15 | . | TRBJ1-6 | TRBV3-1/TRBV3-2 | TGTGCCAGCAGCGTTTTGGGGGCAGGAAATTCACCCCTCCACTTT | CASSVLGAGNSPLHF
. | 16 | . | TRBJ1-1 | TRBV27 | TGTGCCAGCAGTGCCGGACAGACTAATCGGGGCACTGAAGCTTTCTTT | CASSAGQTNRGTEAFF
. | 14 | . | TRBJ1-2 | TRBV28 | TGTGCCAGCAGTTTAGCAAGCGGGACCTATGGCTACACCTTC | CASSLASGTYGYTF
. | 17 | . | TRBJ1-3 | TRBV11-2 | TGTGCCAGCAGCCCGTTGGGAGGGGCTACCTCTGGAAACACCATATATTTT | CASSPLGGATSGNTIYF
. | 17 | TRBD2 | TRBJ2-3 | TRBV5-4 | TGTGCCAGCAGCCCGGGGTCGCTGCGGGGGTCCGCAGATACGCAGTATTTT | CASSPGSLRGSADTQYF
. | 13 | . | TRBJ1-2 | TRBV5-1 | TGCGCCAGCAGCTTGTTAGACGGGGATGGCTACACCTTC | CASSLLDGDGYTF
. | 14 | TRBD2 | TRBJ2-7 | TRBV6-2/TRBV6-3 | TGTGCCAGCAGCCGCACTAGCGGGGGGCTTCGGCAGTACTTC | CASSRTSGGLRQYF
. | 9 | . | TRBJ1-1 | TRBV5-1 | TGCGCCAGTACGAGTGAAGCTTTCTTT | CASTSEAFF
. | 15 | TRBD1 | TRBJ1-2 | TRBV5-4 | TGTGCCAGCAGCCCGCCGGGACAGGGTATCTATGGCTACACCTTC | CASSPPGQGIYGYTF
. | 13 | TRBD2 | TRBJ2-3 | TRBV29-1 | TGCAGCGTCGGATCTAGCGGGGGAGATACGCAGTATTTT | CSVGSSGGDTQYF
. | 13 | . | TRBJ2-2 | TRBV12-3/TRBV12-4 | TGTGCCAGCAGGAAAGGGGGAGCAGGGGAGCTGTTTTTT | CASRKGGAGELFF
. | 13 | TRBD2 | TRBJ2-3 | TRBV11-1 | TGTGCCAGCAGCCCCCGCGGGGGAGATACGCAGTATTTT | CASSPRGGDTQYF
. | 13 | . | TRBJ1-5 | TRBV19 | TGTGCCAGTAGTAGTCAAAGCAATCAGCCCCAGCATTTT | CASSSQSNQPQHF
. | 17 | TRBD1 | TRBJ1-1 | TRBV5-1 | TGCGCCAGCAGCCCGTTAGGACAGGGGGCCTGGGGCACTGAAGCTTTCTTT | CASSPLGQGAWGTEAFF
. | 15 | . | TRBJ1-6 | TRBV6-6 | TGTGCCAGCAGTTACGATGGGGGCGGGAATTCACCCCTCCACTTT | CASSYDGGGNSPLHF
. | 15 | TRBD2 | TRBJ2-3 | TRBV24-1 | TGTGCCACCAGTGATTCGGGACTAGCGGCAGATACGCAGTATTTT | CATSDSGLAADTQYF
. | 13 | . | TRBJ1-2 | TRBV19 | TGTGCCAGTAGTCGGATCGGGGTCGGTGGCTACACCTTC | CASSRIGVGGYTF
. | 15 | TRBD1 | TRBJ2-1 | TRBV6-5 | TGTGCCAGCAGTTATGGACAGGGGCCCCTCAATGAGCAGTTCTTC | CASSYGQGPLNEQFF
. | 12 | . | TRBJ2-7 | TRBV27 | TGTGCCAGCAGCAATACCAGGTACGAGCAGTACTTC | CASSNTRYEQYF